The rows below give T cell receptor beta chains drawn from one sample of a study of human T cells and chemical hapten exposure. Via MiXCR, TCRdb re-called the RACE reads, giving one row per CDR3 protein. Altogether roughly 71,000 distinct CDR3 sequences are present, around 6.3% being singletons, with the ten largest covering 3.4%. What was sequenced was whole blood. Receptors originate from a female donor in good health. Some clones in this sample may be carry-over from other donors' samples. Each CDR3 is given without its conserved first and last residue. The order of the fields is V gene, CDR3 protein.

v_gene: TRBV28
CDR3aa: ASSLLAGANVLT

v_gene: TRBV4-1
CDR3aa: ASSQDRVPGPRDNTIY

v_gene: TRBV14
CDR3aa: ASSQDTGRGYEQY

v_gene: TRBV5-6
CDR3aa: ASSFDGSHPTDTQY

v_gene: TRBV11-2
CDR3aa: ASSHGGTEAF

v_gene: TRBV4-1
CDR3aa: ASSQDGTGVYGYT

v_gene: TRBV28
CDR3aa: ASSGAGDTEAF

v_gene: TRBV7-9
CDR3aa: ASSLGRIYEQY

v_gene: TRBV24-1
CDR3aa: ATMGRGPTDTQY

v_gene: TRBV20-1
CDR3aa: SARAGEEKLF

v_gene: TRBV10-3
CDR3aa: AIRPGQGRGSSTDTQY

v_gene: TRBV27
CDR3aa: ASRGEGKATNEKLF

v_gene: TRBV27
CDR3aa: ASSLRGFGSYEQY

v_gene: TRBV2
CDR3aa: ASSPGAPPHNQPQH

v_gene: TRBV30
CDR3aa: AWSAGNGYT

v_gene: TRBV27
CDR3aa: ASKTGVGGYT

v_gene: TRBV7-2
CDR3aa: ASSLASGSPSYEQY

v_gene: TRBV19
CDR3aa: ASSGQGASPLH

v_gene: TRBV25-1
CDR3aa: ASSESVTGFQETQY

v_gene: TRBV20-1
CDR3aa: SARAPSGSFIGAYHHTQY

v_gene: TRBV7-9
CDR3aa: ASSASAYEQY

v_gene: TRBV27
CDR3aa: ASRPTGGWPTNEKLF

v_gene: TRBV19
CDR3aa: ASSMETSGPSYEQY

v_gene: TRBV27
CDR3aa: ASSPGLAGYLAKNIQY

v_gene: TRBV28
CDR3aa: ASRSTQDGYT

v_gene: TRBV6-4
CDR3aa: ASSEQGGNTGELF

v_gene: TRBV28
CDR3aa: ASTGGRTYEQY

v_gene: TRBV3-1
CDR3aa: ASSQKIGDRYGYT

v_gene: TRBV5-6
CDR3aa: ASSLGQIAKNIQY

v_gene: TRBV6-2/TRBV6-3
CDR3aa: ASRRGTPSSYEQY

v_gene: TRBV28
CDR3aa: ASSFVQGLSNQPQH

v_gene: TRBV5-1
CDR3aa: ASSSSYSGANVLT

v_gene: TRBV30
CDR3aa: AWSALLAGDGRGETQY

v_gene: TRBV7-2
CDR3aa: ASSLEGQGVQPQH

v_gene: TRBV6-1
CDR3aa: ASSRTTGVEGAGQF

v_gene: TRBV15
CDR3aa: ATSRDMSAGQPQH

v_gene: TRBV20-1
CDR3aa: SALPLPGQRLSLGANVLT

v_gene: TRBV2
CDR3aa: ASTYTEAF

v_gene: TRBV29-1
CDR3aa: SVVLSGEQF

v_gene: TRBV9
CDR3aa: ASSVEQGPYNEQF

v_gene: TRBV27
CDR3aa: ASSLGPTAGVETQY

v_gene: TRBV29-1
CDR3aa: SVERERFASGLTDTQY

v_gene: TRBV6-2/TRBV6-3
CDR3aa: ASSYAYAEGISGANVLT

v_gene: TRBV5-1
CDR3aa: ASSPWSAGEQY

v_gene: TRBV4-1
CDR3aa: ASSQATGQGTGELF

v_gene: TRBV20-1
CDR3aa: SARIRPAEQY

v_gene: TRBV12-3/TRBV12-4
CDR3aa: ASSGQSRSPLH

v_gene: TRBV12-3/TRBV12-4
CDR3aa: ASNGDRAGTDTQY

v_gene: TRBV10-1
CDR3aa: ASSEFGTGKETQY

v_gene: TRBV2
CDR3aa: ASRAADTQY

v_gene: TRBV29-1
CDR3aa: SAVSPGQGYEQY

v_gene: TRBV3-1
CDR3aa: ASSQLAGDEQY

v_gene: TRBV7-2
CDR3aa: ASSLASRSDTQY